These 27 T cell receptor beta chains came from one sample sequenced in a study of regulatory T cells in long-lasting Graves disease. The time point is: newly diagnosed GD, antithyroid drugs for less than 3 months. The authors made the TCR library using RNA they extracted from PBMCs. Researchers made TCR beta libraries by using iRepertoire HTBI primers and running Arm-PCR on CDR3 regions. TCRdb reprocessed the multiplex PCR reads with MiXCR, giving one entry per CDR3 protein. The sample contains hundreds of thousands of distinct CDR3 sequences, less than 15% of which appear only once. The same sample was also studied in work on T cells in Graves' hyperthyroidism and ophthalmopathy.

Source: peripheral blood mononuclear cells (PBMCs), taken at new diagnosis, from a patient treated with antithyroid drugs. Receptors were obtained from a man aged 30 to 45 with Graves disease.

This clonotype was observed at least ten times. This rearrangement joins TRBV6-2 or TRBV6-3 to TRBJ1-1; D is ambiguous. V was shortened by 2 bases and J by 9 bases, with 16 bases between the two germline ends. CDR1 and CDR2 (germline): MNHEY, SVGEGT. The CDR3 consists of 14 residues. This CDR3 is CASSYQPTGVKAFF. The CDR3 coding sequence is TGTGCCAGCAGTTACCAACCGACTGGGGTCAAAGCTTTCTTT.

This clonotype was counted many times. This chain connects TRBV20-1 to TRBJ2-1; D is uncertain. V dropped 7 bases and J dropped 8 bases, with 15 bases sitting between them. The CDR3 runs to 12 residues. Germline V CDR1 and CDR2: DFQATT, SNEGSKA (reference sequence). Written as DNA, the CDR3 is TGCAGTGTCACCTTAGGACGCGATGAGCAGTTCTTC. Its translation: CSVTLGRDEQFF.

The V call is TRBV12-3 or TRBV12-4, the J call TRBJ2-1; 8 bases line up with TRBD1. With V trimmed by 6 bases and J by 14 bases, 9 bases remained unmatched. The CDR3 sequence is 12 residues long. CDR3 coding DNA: TGTGCCAGCAGCACACGGACAGGGCCTGAGTTCTTC. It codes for CASSTRTGPEFF.

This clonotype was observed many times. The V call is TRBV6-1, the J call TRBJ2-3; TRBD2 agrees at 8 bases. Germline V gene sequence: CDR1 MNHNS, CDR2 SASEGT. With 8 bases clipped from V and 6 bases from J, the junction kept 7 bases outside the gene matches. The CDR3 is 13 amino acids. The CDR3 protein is CASASGSVDTQYF. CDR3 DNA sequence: TGTGCCAGCGCAAGCGGGAGTGTGGATACGCAGTATTTT.

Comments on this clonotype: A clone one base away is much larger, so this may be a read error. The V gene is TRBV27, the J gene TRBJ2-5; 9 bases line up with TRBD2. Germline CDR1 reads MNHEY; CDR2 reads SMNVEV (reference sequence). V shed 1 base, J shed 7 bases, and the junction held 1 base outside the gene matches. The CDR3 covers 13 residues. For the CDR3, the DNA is TGTGCCAGCAGTTTATTTAGCGGGGGGACCCAGTACTTC. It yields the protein CASSLFSGGTQYF.

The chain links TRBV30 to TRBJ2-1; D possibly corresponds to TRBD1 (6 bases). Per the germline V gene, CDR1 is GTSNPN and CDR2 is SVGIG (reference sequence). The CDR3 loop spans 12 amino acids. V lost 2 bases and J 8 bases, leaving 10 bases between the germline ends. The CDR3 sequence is CAWSRDKDEQFF. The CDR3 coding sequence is TGTGCCTGGAGTAGGGACAAAGATGAGCAGTTCTTC. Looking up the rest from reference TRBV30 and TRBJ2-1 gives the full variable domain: SQTIHQWPATLVQPVGSPLSLECTVEGTSNPNLYWYRQAAGRGLQLLFYSVGIGQISSEVPQNLSASRPQDRQFILSSKKLLLSDSGFYLCAWSRDKDEQFFGPGTRLTVL.

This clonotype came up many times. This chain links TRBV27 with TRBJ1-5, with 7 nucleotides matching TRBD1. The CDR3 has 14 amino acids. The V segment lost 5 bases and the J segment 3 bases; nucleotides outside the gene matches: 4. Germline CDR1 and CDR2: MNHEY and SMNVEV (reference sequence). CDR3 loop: CASSLQGPNQPQHF. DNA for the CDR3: TGTGCCAGCAGTCTACAGGGGCCCAATCAGCCCCAGCATTTT.

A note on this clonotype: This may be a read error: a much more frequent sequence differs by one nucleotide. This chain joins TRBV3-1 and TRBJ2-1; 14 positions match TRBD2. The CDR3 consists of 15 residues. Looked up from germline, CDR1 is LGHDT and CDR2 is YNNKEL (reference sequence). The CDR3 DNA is TGTGCCAGCAGCCGACTAGCGGGAGGGTCCAATGAGCAGTCCTTC. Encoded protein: CASSRLAGGSNEQSF.

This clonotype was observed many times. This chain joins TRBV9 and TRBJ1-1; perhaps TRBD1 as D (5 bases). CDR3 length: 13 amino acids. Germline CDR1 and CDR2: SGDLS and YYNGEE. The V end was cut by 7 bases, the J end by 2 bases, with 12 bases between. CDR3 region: CASAGGGNTEAFF. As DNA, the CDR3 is TGTGCCAGCGCCGGGGGAGGTAACACTGAAGCTTTCTTT.

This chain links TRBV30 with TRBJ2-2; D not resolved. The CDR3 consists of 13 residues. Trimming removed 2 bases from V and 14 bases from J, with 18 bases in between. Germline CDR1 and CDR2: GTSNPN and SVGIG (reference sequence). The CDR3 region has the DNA TGTGCCTGGAGTCGGATCGCCGGCGATGATCTGTTTTTT. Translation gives CAWSRIAGDDLFF.

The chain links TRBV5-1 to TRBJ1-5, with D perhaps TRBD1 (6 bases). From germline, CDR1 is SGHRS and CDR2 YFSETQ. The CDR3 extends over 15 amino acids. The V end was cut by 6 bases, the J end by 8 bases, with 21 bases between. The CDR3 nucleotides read TGCGCCAGCAAGCCGGGACACCAGACTATGGAGCCCCAGCATTTT. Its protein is CASKPGHQTMEPQHF.

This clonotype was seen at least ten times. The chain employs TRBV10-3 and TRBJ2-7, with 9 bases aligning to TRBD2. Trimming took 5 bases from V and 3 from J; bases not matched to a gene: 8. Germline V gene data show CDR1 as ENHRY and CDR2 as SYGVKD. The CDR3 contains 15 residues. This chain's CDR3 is CAISQGTSLDYEQYF. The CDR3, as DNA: TGTGCCATCAGTCAGGGGACTAGCCTTGACTACGAGCAGTACTTC.

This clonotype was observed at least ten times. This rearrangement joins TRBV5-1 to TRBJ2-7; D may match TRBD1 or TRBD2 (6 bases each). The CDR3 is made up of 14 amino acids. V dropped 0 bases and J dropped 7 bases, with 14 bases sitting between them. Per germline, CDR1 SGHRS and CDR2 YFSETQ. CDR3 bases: TGCGCCAGCAGCTTGGGTTCGGGGGCGGAAGAGCAGTACTTC. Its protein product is CASSLGSGAEEQYF.

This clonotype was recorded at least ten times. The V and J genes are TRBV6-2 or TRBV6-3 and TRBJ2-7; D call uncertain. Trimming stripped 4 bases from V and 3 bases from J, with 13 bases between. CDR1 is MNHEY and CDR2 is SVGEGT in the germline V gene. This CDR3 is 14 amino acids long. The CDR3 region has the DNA TGTGCCAGCAGTTCTGGGCGGCTTATCTACGAGCAGTACTTC. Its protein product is CASSSGRLIYEQYF.

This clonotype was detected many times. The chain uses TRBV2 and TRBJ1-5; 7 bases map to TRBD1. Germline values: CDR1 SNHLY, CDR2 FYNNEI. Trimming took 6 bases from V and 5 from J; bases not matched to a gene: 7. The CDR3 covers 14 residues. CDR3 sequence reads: CASRPGQIYQPQHF. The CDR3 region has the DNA TGTGCCAGCAGACCGGGACAGATCTATCAGCCCCAGCATTTT.

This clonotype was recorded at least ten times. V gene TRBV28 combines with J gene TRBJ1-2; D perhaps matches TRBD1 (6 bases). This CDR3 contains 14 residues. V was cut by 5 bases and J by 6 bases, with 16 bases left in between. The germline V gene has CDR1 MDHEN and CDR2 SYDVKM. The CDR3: CASSPLGGHDGYTF. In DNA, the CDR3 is TGTGCCAGCAGTCCCTTGGGGGGCCACGATGGCTACACCTTC.

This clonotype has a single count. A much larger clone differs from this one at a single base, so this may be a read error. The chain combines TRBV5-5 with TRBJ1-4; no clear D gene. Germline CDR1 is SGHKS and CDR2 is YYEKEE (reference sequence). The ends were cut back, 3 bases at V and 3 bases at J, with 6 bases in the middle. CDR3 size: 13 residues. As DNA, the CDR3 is TGTGCCAGCAGCTCGGAGCCTAATGAAAAACTGTTTTTT. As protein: CASSSEPNEKLFF.

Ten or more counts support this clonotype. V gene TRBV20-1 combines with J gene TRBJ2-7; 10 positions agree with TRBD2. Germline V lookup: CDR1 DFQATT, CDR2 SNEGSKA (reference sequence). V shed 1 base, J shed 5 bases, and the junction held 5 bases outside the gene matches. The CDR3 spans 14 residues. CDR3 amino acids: CSARVAGGPHEQYF. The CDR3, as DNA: TGCAGTGCTAGAGTAGCGGGAGGCCCCCACGAGCAGTACTTC.

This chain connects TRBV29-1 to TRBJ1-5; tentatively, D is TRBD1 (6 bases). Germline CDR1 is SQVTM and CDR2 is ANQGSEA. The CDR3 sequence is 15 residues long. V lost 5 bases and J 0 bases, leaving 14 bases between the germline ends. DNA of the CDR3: TGCAGCGTTACGCTACAGGGTGGTAGCAATCAGCCCCAGCATTTT. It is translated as CSVTLQGGSNQPQHF.

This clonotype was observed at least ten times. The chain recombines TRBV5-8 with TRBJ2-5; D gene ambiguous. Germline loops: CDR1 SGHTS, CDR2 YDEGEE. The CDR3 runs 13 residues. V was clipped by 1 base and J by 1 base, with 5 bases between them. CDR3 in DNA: TGTGCCAGCAGCTTGATAGCCCAAGAGACCCAGTACTTC. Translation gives CASSLIAQETQYF.

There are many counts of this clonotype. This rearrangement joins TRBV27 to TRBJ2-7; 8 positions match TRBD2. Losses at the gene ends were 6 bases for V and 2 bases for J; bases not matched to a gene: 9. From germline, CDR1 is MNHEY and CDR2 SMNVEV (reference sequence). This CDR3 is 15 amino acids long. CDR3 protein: CASRGGGRLPYEQYF. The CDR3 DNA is TGTGCCAGCAGGGGGGGCGGGAGGCTACCCTACGAGCAGTACTTC.

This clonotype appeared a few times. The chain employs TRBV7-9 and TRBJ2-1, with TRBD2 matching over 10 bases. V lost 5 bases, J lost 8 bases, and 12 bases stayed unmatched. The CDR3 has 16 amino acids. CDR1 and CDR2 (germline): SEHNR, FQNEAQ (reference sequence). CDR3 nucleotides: TGTGCCAGCAGCCCCCTAGCGGGAGATCAAGTCTATGAGCAGTTCTTC. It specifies CASSPLAGDQVYEQFF. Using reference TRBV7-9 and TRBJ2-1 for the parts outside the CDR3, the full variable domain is DTGVSQNPRHKITKRGQNVTFRCDPISEHNRLYWYRQTLGQGPEFLTYFQNEAQLEKSRLLSDRFSAERPKGSFSTLEIQRTEQGDSAMYLCASSPLAGDQVYEQFFGPGTRLTVL.

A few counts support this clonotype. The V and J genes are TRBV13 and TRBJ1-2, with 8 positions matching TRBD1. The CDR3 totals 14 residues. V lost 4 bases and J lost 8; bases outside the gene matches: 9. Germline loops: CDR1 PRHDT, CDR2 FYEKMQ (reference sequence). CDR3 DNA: TGTGCCAGCAGCTCGACAGGGGACCAGGGAGGCTACACCTTC. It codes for CASSSTGDQGGYTF.

The CDR3 reads CASSLGTLGNTIYF. The CDR3 region has the DNA TGCGCCAGCAGCCTCGGCACCCTCGGAAACACCATATATTTT. The V call is TRBV5-1, the J call TRBJ1-3; D uncertain. This CDR3 spans 14 amino acids. Germline assignment: CDR1 SGHRS and CDR2 YFSETQ. Trimming removed 4 bases at V and 4 bases at J, with 12 bases between.

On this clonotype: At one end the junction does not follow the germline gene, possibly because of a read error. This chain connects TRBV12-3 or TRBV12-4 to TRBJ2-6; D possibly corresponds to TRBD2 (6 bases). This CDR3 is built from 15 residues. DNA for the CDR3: TGTGCCAGCAGACCATTCGGGACTGGGGCCTACGTCCTGACTTTC. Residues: CASRPFGTGAYVLTF.

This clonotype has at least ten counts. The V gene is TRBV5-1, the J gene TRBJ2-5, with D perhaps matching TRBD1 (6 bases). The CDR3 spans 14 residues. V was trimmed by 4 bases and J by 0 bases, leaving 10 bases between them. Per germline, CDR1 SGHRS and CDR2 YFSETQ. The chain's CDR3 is CASSLGANQETQYF. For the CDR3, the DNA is TGCGCCAGCAGCCTGGGGGCTAACCAAGAGACCCAGTACTTC.

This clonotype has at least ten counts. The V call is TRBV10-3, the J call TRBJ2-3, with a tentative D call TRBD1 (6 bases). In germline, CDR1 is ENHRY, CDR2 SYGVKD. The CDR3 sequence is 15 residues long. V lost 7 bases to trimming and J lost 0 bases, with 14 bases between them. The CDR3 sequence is CAITTGTSSTDTQYF. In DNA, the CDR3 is TGTGCCATCACCACCGGGACATCGAGCACAGATACGCAGTATTTT.